These 8 T cell receptor beta chains came from one sample sequenced in a study of cytomegalovirus exposure and HLA in healthy donors (TCRdb year 2017). The library was built by means of the immunoSEQ multiplex PCR assay. For the multiplex PCR, a mixture combining 60 forward primers for TCR Vbeta segments and 13 reverse primers for TCR Jbeta segments was used. The source is immuneACCESS, and TCRdb retained only in-frame sequences with V and J called. Part of the clones is not carried over; for the studies checked, unresolved V genes explain less than half of this, and the remainder is unexplained. Present in this sample are under 200,000 clones, about 71% of which were seen just once. Of the sample, roughly 3% falls within the top ten clones. The sample consisted of PBMCs. The receptor source for this set is a woman in her twenties or thirties in good health and CMV-seronegative.

This chain connects TRBV6-1 to TRBJ1-1; 8 positions match TRBD1. From germline, CDR1 is MNHNS and CDR2 SASEGT. V lost 6 bases to trimming and J lost 4 bases; unmatched junction nucleotides: 7. This CDR3 is 14 amino acids long. The CDR3 coding sequence is TGTGCCAGCAGCGAGGACAGGGATAGCACTGAAGCTTTCTTT. It codes for CASSEDRDSTEAFF.

The DNA of the CDR3 is TGTGCCAGCAGCTCCCTTAACTATGGCTACACCTTC. Translating it yields CASSSLNYGYTF. This chain uses TRBV5-4 with TRBJ1-2, with D unresolved. This CDR3 is built from 12 residues. Per germline, CDR1 SGHNT and CDR2 YYREEE (reference sequence). V gave up 3 bases and J gave up 1 base, with 4 bases separating them.

This chain connects TRBV4-2 to TRBJ1-5, with a possible D match to TRBD1 (6 bases). Germline CDR1 and CDR2: LGHNA and YNFKEQ. With 1 base removed from V and 2 bases from J, the gap between germline ends came to 12 bases. This CDR3 is built from 16 residues. CDR3 bases: TGTGCCAGCAGCCAAGCGTCAGGGGATGGCAATCAGCCCCAGCATTTT. Encoded protein: CASSQASGDGNQPQHF.

The chain links TRBV9 to TRBJ2-7; 11 bases are shared with TRBD2. V lost 2 bases to trimming and J lost 3 bases; unmatched junction nucleotides: 1. The CDR3 has 14 amino acids. Germline lookup yields CDR1 SGDLS and CDR2 YYNGEE. CDR3 DNA: TGTGCCAGCAGCGTCACTAGCGGGAGCTACGAGCAGTACTTC. The encoded protein is CASSVTSGSYEQYF.

The chain links TRBV19 to TRBJ2-6, with 9 bases lining up with TRBD2. This CDR3 has 17 residues. Germline values: CDR1 LNHDA, CDR2 SQIVND (reference sequence). V lost 3 bases and J lost 4; bases outside the gene matches: 7. CDR3 in amino acids: CASSIRLAGLGANVLTF. CDR3 nucleotides: TGTGCCAGTAGTATCCGCCTAGCGGGGTTGGGGGCCAACGTCCTGACTTTC.

The rearrangement links TRBV6-1 to TRBJ1-1; 7 bases align to TRBD1. CDR3 length: 13 residues. CDR1 is MNHNS, CDR2 SASEGT, per germline. The trim removed 6 bases at V and 1 base at J, leaving 2 bases unmatched. CDR3 sequence: CASRRTGNTEAFF. For the CDR3, the DNA is TGTGCCAGCAGGCGGACAGGGAACACTGAAGCTTTCTTT.

The rearrangement links TRBV7-2 to TRBJ2-1; D not resolved. The CDR3 spans 16 residues. The V gene lost 2 bases and the J gene lost 0 bases, with 11 bases spanning the gap. Germline V gene data show CDR1 as SGHTA and CDR2 as FQGNSA. The chain's CDR3 is CASSLNLALSYNEQFF. CDR3 in DNA: TGTGCCAGCAGCTTAAATCTTGCGCTCTCCTACAATGAGCAGTTCTTC.

The chain uses TRBV7-9 and TRBJ2-3; D not certain. CDR1 and CDR2 from the germline V gene are SEHNR and FQNEAQ (reference sequence). V was trimmed by 6 bases and J by 6 bases, leaving 7 bases between them. This CDR3 is built from 11 residues. The CDR3 sequence: CASRPVDTQYF. As DNA, the CDR3 is TGTGCCAGCAGGCCGGTGGATACGCAGTATTTT. Looking up the rest from reference TRBV7-9 and TRBJ2-3 gives the full variable domain: DTGVSQNPRHKITKRGQNVTFRCDPISEHNRLYWYRQTLGQGPEFLTYFQNEAQLEKSRLLSDRFSAERPKGSFSTLEIQRTEQGDSAMYLCASRPVDTQYFGPGTRLTVL.